The 21 T cell receptor beta chains below were found in one sample sequenced in a study of cytomegalovirus exposure and HLA in healthy donors. With 60 Vbeta and 13 Jbeta primers, the PCR was carried out. Only in-frame clones appear in the TCRdb table, and some are missing; sequencing was by immunoSEQ multiplex PCR. The data hold 200,000 to 250,000 clones, with about 84% observed a single time. Sequencing was carried out using PBMCs. The receptors were gathered from a human donor in good health.

This clone was counted between two and nine times. The rearrangement joins TRBV7-2 to TRBJ1-2, with TRBD1 as a possible D gene (6 bases). V was shortened by 0 bases and J by 4 bases, with 21 bases between the two germline ends. Germline-derived CDR1 and CDR2 are SGHTA and FQGNSA. The CDR3 is made up of 18 amino acids. Here the CDR3 reads CASSLAPTLGGQIYGYTF. The CDR3 nucleotides are TGTGCCAGCAGCTTAGCTCCTACACTCGGCGGACAGATCTATGGCTACACCTTC.

The chain recombines TRBV6-5 with TRBJ2-1; D is undetermined. Trimming left V 6 bases short and J 6 bases short, with 12 bases between. This CDR3 has 13 residues. CDR1 is MNHEY and CDR2 is SVGAGI in the germline V gene. As DNA, the CDR3 is TGTGCCAGCAGAACCCTCGAGAGCAATGAGCAGTTCTTC. This sequence encodes CASRTLESNEQFF.

The chain carries TRBV2 and TRBJ2-7, with 7 positions matching TRBD1. There are 14 residues in the CDR3. Unmatched junction bases numbered 12, after V lost 10 bases and J lost 3 bases. Germline V lookup: CDR1 SNHLY, CDR2 FYNNEI. The CDR3 DNA is TGTGCCACCTTAGGGGGTACAGGGGACTACGAGCAGTACTTC. It translates to CATLGGTGDYEQYF.

The rearrangement links TRBV5-4 to TRBJ2-3; weak D call: TRBD1 (5 bases). The germline V and J ends were trimmed by 4 bases and 2 bases, with 14 bases remaining between them. The germline V gene has CDR1 SGHNT and CDR2 YYREEE (reference sequence). The CDR3 runs to 15 residues. The CDR3 loop is CASSMGLATTDTQYF. The CDR3 DNA reads as TGTGCCAGCAGCATGGGGCTTGCCACCACAGATACGCAGTATTTT.

This chain uses TRBV2 with TRBJ1-1; D unclear. The germline gives CDR1 SNHLY, CDR2 FYNNEI. V was pared by 8 bases and J by 6 bases, with 16 bases between. The CDR3 spans 13 residues. Here the CDR3 DNA reads TGTGCCAGCGTTGCTTGGAGGTCCTCTGAAGCTTTCTTT. Translated, it gives CASVAWRSSEAFF.

This chain joins TRBV10-3 and TRBJ2-1; 10 nucleotides align to TRBD2. Germline V CDR1 and CDR2: ENHRY, SYGVKD. The CDR3 covers 14 residues. V dropped 3 bases and J dropped 10; count of bases not matched to a gene: 6. In DNA form, the CDR3 reads TGTGCCATCAGTGACCTAGCGGGAGTTGGGGAGCAGTTCTTC. Its protein is CAISDLAGVGEQFF.

The gene calls are TRBV5-1 and TRBJ2-7, with 8 bases aligning to TRBD1. Germline loops: CDR1 SGHRS, CDR2 YFSETQ. With V trimmed by 5 bases and J by 2 bases, 9 bases remained unmatched. The CDR3 loop spans 15 amino acids. CDR3 residues: CASSLQGEVTYEQYF. CDR3 in DNA: TGCGCCAGCAGTTTACAGGGGGAGGTTACCTACGAGCAGTACTTC.

The J gene is TRBJ2-1, the V gene TRBV6-1; TRBD1 agrees at 7 bases. Germline assignment: CDR1 MNHNS and CDR2 SASEGT. This CDR3 region has 17 residues. With V trimmed by 4 bases and J by 0 bases, 9 bases remained unmatched. CDR3 in DNA: TGTGCCAGCAGTGGCAGCAGGGGACAGATCTCCTACAATGAGCAGTTCTTC. Protein sequence: CASSGSRGQISYNEQFF.

The rearrangement links TRBV18 to TRBJ1-2, with D perhaps TRBD1 (5 bases). The CDR3 has 14 amino acids. V was trimmed by 0 bases and J by 4 bases, leaving 9 bases between them. Germline V gene data show CDR1 as KGHSH and CDR2 as LQKENI. The CDR3 bases are TGTGCCAGCTCACCACCGGAAGGGGTCTATGGCTACACCTTC. This gives the protein CASSPPEGVYGYTF.

The chain employs TRBV7-3 and TRBJ2-3, with 9 bases fitting TRBD2. The trim removed 1 base at V and 2 bases at J, leaving 4 bases unmatched. Germline CDR1 is SGHTA and CDR2 is FQGTGA. CDR3 length: 16 residues. CDR3 loop: CASSLKLAGSTDTQYF. CDR3 nucleotides: TGTGCCAGCAGCTTAAAACTAGCGGGTTCCACAGATACGCAGTATTTT.

CDR3 in DNA: TGTGCCAGCACGGTTGTCGCTAGCGGGATCAATGAGCAGTTCTTC. Protein: CASTVVASGINEQFF. The chain employs TRBV6-5 and TRBJ2-1; 9 bases match TRBD2. After removal of 7 bases from V and 6 bases from J, the junction contained 10 bases not matched to a gene. CDR1 MNHEY and CDR2 SVGAGI come from the germline V gene. The CDR3 extends over 15 amino acids.

The V call is TRBV6-5, the J call TRBJ2-5; 10 bases fit TRBD2. The end of the DNA fits TRBJ2-7 better, so the J call may be wrong. The CDR3 totals 15 residues. The V gene's germline CDR1 is MNHEY and CDR2 SVGAGI. CDR3 amino acids: CASRGASGGASEQYF. The CDR3 DNA is TGTGCCAGCCGGGGGGCTAGCGGGGGCGCCAGCGAGCAGTACTTC.

This clone was counted a few times. V usage is TRBV4-3 and J usage is TRBJ2-1, with D possibly matching TRBD1 (5 bases). V lost 3 bases and J lost 6, with 18 bases in between. The CDR3 consists of 16 residues. CDR1 is LGHNA, CDR2 YSLEER, per germline. In nucleotides, the CDR3 is TGCGCCAGCAGCCACGCACAGGCCATCCCCCTCAATGAGCAGTTCTTC. Its protein is CASSHAQAIPLNEQFF.

This rearrangement joins TRBV5-4 to TRBJ2-3; D may be TRBD1 (6 bases). V was trimmed by 4 bases and J by 3 bases, leaving 12 bases between them. CDR3 length: 14 amino acids. Germline V CDR1 and CDR2: SGHNT, YYREEE (reference sequence). CDR3 sequence (DNA): TGTGCCAGCAGCCGGGAAGGGGGAACAGATACGCAGTATTTT. Its translation is CASSREGGTDTQYF.

The CDR3 DNA reads TGTGCCAGCAGTGCGGGACTTAACACAGATACGCAGTATTTT. It encodes CASSAGLNTDTQYF. V is TRBV6-1 and J is TRBJ2-3, with D maybe TRBD2 (6 bases). Germline V CDR1 and CDR2: MNHNS, SASEGT. This CDR3 has 14 residues. V gave up 4 bases and J gave up 2 bases, with 10 bases separating them.

Here the CDR3 reads CASSLVRLAGANTQYF. The CDR3 coding sequence is TGTGCCAGCAGCTTAGTTAGGTTAGCGGGAGCGAATACGCAGTATTTT. The chain is built from TRBV7-9 and TRBJ2-3, with 9 bases identical to TRBD2. Germline CDR1 SEHNR, CDR2 FQNEAQ (reference sequence). The V segment lost 1 base and the J segment 7 bases; nucleotides outside the gene matches: 9. This CDR3 has 16 amino acids.

This chain links TRBV5-1 with TRBJ1-1; 9 bases agree with TRBD1. V dropped 4 bases and J dropped 2; count of bases not matched to a gene: 15. Germline CDR1 reads SGHRS; CDR2 reads YFSETQ. This CDR3 contains 18 residues. CDR3 sequence: CASSPGTGSLFFNTEAFF. The CDR3 DNA is TGCGCCAGCAGCCCAGGGACAGGGTCCCTCTTTTTTAACACTGAAGCTTTCTTT.

The table lists this clone with a few counts. The chain combines TRBV6-6 with TRBJ2-7; 8 positions agree with TRBD1. Per the germline V gene, CDR1 is MNHNY and CDR2 is SVGAGI (reference sequence). The CDR3 has 14 residues. V shed 4 bases, J shed 6 bases, and the junction held 8 bases outside the gene matches. The CDR3 DNA reads as TGTGCCAGCAGTTCCCTTGGACAGGGCGCCGAGCAGTACTTC. As protein: CASSSLGQGAEQYF.

The chain is built from TRBV18 and TRBJ1-2; 9 nucleotides align to TRBD1. CDR1 is KGHSH and CDR2 is LQKENI in the germline V gene. The CDR3 covers 15 residues. With 5 bases clipped from V and 2 bases from J, the junction kept 6 bases outside the gene matches. CDR3 DNA: TGTGCCAGCTCAACCGGGACAGGGAAAAACTATGGCTACACCTTC. Protein: CASSTGTGKNYGYTF.

The chain carries TRBV19 and TRBJ1-1; TRBD1 is a possible D gene (5 bases). The CDR3 is 15 amino acids. Germline loops: CDR1 LNHDA, CDR2 SQIVND (reference sequence). The V and J ends lost 9 bases and 0 bases respectively, with 17 bases between them. CDR3 nucleotides: TGTGCCAGCACGAAAGGGACTCCGATGAACACTGAAGCTTTCTTT. Encoded protein: CASTKGTPMNTEAFF. Full variable domain (rest looked up from reference TRBV19 and TRBJ1-1): DGGITQSPKYLFRKEGQNVTLSCEQNLNHDAMYWYRQDPGQGLRLIYYSQIVNDFQKGDIAEGYSVSREKKESFPLTVTSAQKNPTAFYLCASTKGTPMNTEAFFGQGTRLTVV.

This chain connects TRBV2 to TRBJ2-7; D is perhaps TRBD1 (6 bases). The germline V and J ends were trimmed by 6 bases and 3 bases, with 9 bases remaining between them. Germline V gene sequence: CDR1 SNHLY, CDR2 FYNNEI. The CDR3 extends over 12 amino acids. The CDR3 loop is CASSPQGYEQYF. The CDR3 bases are TGTGCCAGCAGCCCACAGGGCTACGAGCAGTACTTC.